The entry below describes one T cell receptor beta chain. Its target is unknown. The sample originates from a study of CD8 T cells in ankylosing spondylitis. Regarding the study as a whole: Disease-linked clones displayed a CD8+ phenotype and appeared relatively rarely in peripheral blood.

Trimming took off 1 base at V and 3 bases at J, with 7 bases between the two ends. CDR1 is SGHTA and CDR2 is FQGNSA in the germline V gene. CDR3 length: 14 amino acids. TCRdb ran MiXCR on the 5' RACE reads and lists one entry per CDR3 protein. The sample has 150,000 to 200,000 distinct CDR3 sequences, 10% to 15% seen once; the top ten hold approximately 16%. The sample consisted of blood, either unsorted or a sorted T cell fraction (not recorded which). The sequence was collected from a male donor with ankylosing spondylitis or in good health (not recorded which). The chain carries TRBV7-2 and TRBJ2-1; the D gene is possibly TRBD2 (5 bases). The CDR3 DNA is TGTGCCAGCAGCTTAGAGGCGGGCTACAATGAGCAGTTCTTC. Its translation is CASSLEAGYNEQFF.